This is a list of T cell receptor beta chains from one sample in a study of cytomegalovirus exposure and HLA in healthy donors. Repertoires were generated with immunoSEQ multiplex PCR, while TCRdb's copy carries only in-frame clones and drops some. The sample contains about 96,000 clones, around 79% of which appear only once. Sequencing used PBMCs. These receptors all stem from a female donor in good health and CMV-seropositive. CDR3s include the opening cysteine and the closing phenylalanine or tryptophan.

J: TRBJ2-7
V: TRBV5-4
CDR3: CASSSTSGSIYEQYF

J: TRBJ2-1
V: TRBV29-1
CDR3: CSLRQGWDEQFF

J: TRBJ2-1
V: TRBV28
CDR3: CASSLTHTGGGPNEQFF

J: TRBJ1-2
V: TRBV10-3
CDR3: CAISGQQGQYGYTF

J: TRBJ2-7
V: TRBV28
CDR3: CASSPQGPEQYF

J: TRBJ2-7
V: TRBV5-6
CDR3: CASSWDRGTYEQYF

J: TRBJ1-6
V: TRBV11-3
CDR3: CASSLQGDNSPLHF

J: TRBJ1-4
V: TRBV9
CDR3: CASSVGASGGEKLFF

J: TRBJ2-1
V: TRBV5-1
CDR3: CASSLTGGPYNEQFF

J: TRBJ1-2
V: TRBV10-3
CDR3: CAISDYRRNYGYTF

J: TRBJ2-7
V: TRBV30
CDR3: CASIGTVPYEQYF

J: TRBJ2-5
V: TRBV7-9
CDR3: CASSPLWTGGETQYF

J: TRBJ1-3
V: TRBV5-1
CDR3: CASRPAGSSGNTIYF

J: TRBJ2-7
V: TRBV7-6
CDR3: CASSHAIGGEQYF

J: TRBJ2-7
V: TRBV5-1
CDR3: CASRVAPSYEQYF

J: TRBJ2-7
V: TRBV15
CDR3: CATSVDRPPSREQYF

J: TRBJ1-4
V: TRBV4-3
CDR3: CASSQDPGSTNEKLFF

J: TRBJ1-2
V: TRBV28
CDR3: CASSLGLDYTF

J: TRBJ1-2
V: TRBV7-2
CDR3: CASSLLGTLGEGYTF

J: TRBJ1-1
V: TRBV4-1
CDR3: CASSQVRNTEAFF

J: TRBJ1-6
V: TRBV9
CDR3: CASSVWDSPYNSPLHF

J: TRBJ1-2
V: TRBV2
CDR3: CASSEETGGSGYTF

J: TRBJ1-1
V: TRBV6-5
CDR3: CASSYSRDREAFF

J: TRBJ2-7
V: TRBV19
CDR3: CASSGTVSYEQYF

J: TRBJ1-4
V: TRBV6-4
CDR3: CASSDPDRGNEKLFF

J: TRBJ1-5
V: TRBV7-2
CDR3: CASSPDSNQPQHF

J: TRBJ2-7
V: TRBV6-1
CDR3: CASTTTGASYEQYF

J: TRBJ1-2
V: TRBV28
CDR3: CASSLSRDVGGYTF

J: TRBJ1-5
V: TRBV27
CDR3: CASSDRDSLQPQHF

J: TRBJ1-1
V: TRBV10-1
CDR3: CASRLTQGQETEAFF

J: TRBJ1-1
V: TRBV4-1
CDR3: CASSQATSEAFF

J: TRBJ2-1
V: TRBV28
CDR3: CASSSGVHEQFF

J: TRBJ1-5
V: TRBV6-5
CDR3: CASSEGNQPQHF

J: TRBJ2-7
V: TRBV11-1
CDR3: CASSSRQEYEQYF

J: TRBJ2-2
V: TRBV7-6
CDR3: CASSRGGGGIGELFF

J: TRBJ1-4
V: TRBV30
CDR3: CAWSGENRLGKLFF

J: TRBJ2-7
V: TRBV7-9
CDR3: CASSLVGSSYEQYF

J: TRBJ1-5
V: TRBV10-1
CDR3: CASSESPNQPQHF

J: TRBJ1-5
V: TRBV13
CDR3: CASSLGGAGGNQPQHF

J: TRBJ2-7
V: TRBV6-5
CDR3: CASSYSGSTYEQYF